Detailed here is one TCR beta chain. Its target is unknown. The sample comes from a study of identifying expanded T cells in peripheral blood. Here immunoSEQ multiplex PCR was the method, and the copy in TCRdb shows in-frame clones only, minus some. The table lists approximately 140,000 clones, around nine tenths of them singletons. Study-level points and caveats: Clone count variance between approximately two-week samples rose with total template count. Differentially abundant clones: around 1.1 between replicates, roughly 16 at approximately two weeks, less than 20 at four.

This TCR came from a person between 18 and 69 years old in good health. The sample taken for sequencing was blood.

The CDR3 region has the DNA TGTGCCAGCAGCCCCTCCCCCGGGAGGGACGGGGGCGAGCAGTACTTC. Amino acids: CASSPSPGRDGGEQYF. J is TRBJ2-7 and V is TRBV7-9, with 8 bases lining up with TRBD2. Germline V gene sequence: CDR1 SEHNR, CDR2 FQNEAQ (reference sequence). J gave up 6 bases and V 5 bases, and 15 bases lay outside the gene matches. The CDR3 spans 16 residues.